A selection of T cell receptor beta chains follows, all from one sample in a study of T cells in narcolepsy. Assay: immunoSEQ multiplex PCR; the TCRdb copy retains only in-frame clones and omits some. The sample consists of approximately 31,000 clones, 78% of them appearing once. What was sequenced was CD45RA- memory CD4+ T cells from PBMCs. These receptors all stem from a human donor with narcolepsy. Each CDR3 is given with its conserved first and last residue. D genes are given only for firm matches. Rows give clone size only sometimes, using once, few, many, or a class for an expanded clone.

>NA|NA|TRBV30|TRBJ1-5
TGTGCCTGGAGAGAAGCAGGGAGTAATCAGCCCCAGCATTTT
CAWREAGSNQPQHF
>NA|NA|TRBV5-1|TRBJ1-5
TGCGCCAGCAGGAATCAGCCCCAGCATTTT
CASRNQPQHF
>NA|NA|TRBV9|TRBJ1-2
TGTGCCACCCCCCTTTGGGGCTACACCTTC
CATPLWGYTF
>NA|NA|TRBV6-6|TRBJ2-2
TGTGCCAGCAGATCTTTCACTAGCACCGGGGAGCTGTTTTTT
CASRSFTSTGELFF
>NA|NA|TRBV19|TRBJ1-5
TGTGCCAGTAGTAAGGGCAGGGCCGGTAATCAGCCCCAGCATTTT
CASSKGRAGNQPQHF
>NA|NA|TRBV19|TRBJ1-2
TGTGCCAGTACCCCCCAAAGTCCGGGGGGCGGAGGAGGCTACACCTTC
CASTPQSPGGGGGYTF
>NA|NA|TRBV5-4|TRBJ1-1
TGTGCCAGCAGCCTACCGGGCAGGCGGACCCTGAACACTGAAGCTTTCTTT
CASSLPGRRTLNTEAFF
>TRBD2|few|TRBV11-2|TRBJ2-1
TGTGCCAGCAGCTTCCTTACTAGCGGGAGTACAGATGAGCAGTTCTTC
CASSFLTSGSTDEQFF
>NA|NA|TRBV11-2|TRBJ1-2
TGTGCCAGCAGCTTAGGCGGGGGAGGCTATGGCTACACCTTC
CASSLGGGGYGYTF
>NA|once|TRBV30|TRBJ1-2
TGTGCCTGGAGTGTACTTGAAGGAGAAGGTGGCTACACCTTC
CAWSVLEGEGGYTF
>NA|NA|TRBV6-5|TRBJ1-1
TGTGCCAGCACCACAAAGGGGGTCACTGAAGCTTTCTTT
CASTTKGVTEAFF
>NA|NA|TRBV5-1|TRBJ1-6
TGCGCCAGCAGCACAACGGGGGCGAGCTCCTATAATTCACCCCTCCACTTT
CASSTTGASSYNSPLHF
>NA|NA|TRBV2|TRBJ2-5
TGTGCCAGCAGTGTAGAGGACTCAACACGGGCAGAGACCCAGTACTTC
CASSVEDSTRAETQYF
>NA|NA|TRBV6-1|TRBJ1-6
TGTGCCAGCAGTGAAGCGATCGACAGCACCTTCGTTTCACCCCTCCACTTT
CASSEAIDSTFVSPLHF
>NA|few|TRBV20-1|TRBJ2-3
TGCAGTGCTGTTAGCGGAGATACGCAGTATTTT
CSAVSGDTQYF
>NA|NA|TRBV6-5|TRBJ2-7
TGTGCCAGCAGCGAAAGCAGCCGCACCTTCTACGAGCAGTACTTC
CASSESSRTFYEQYF